The 18 T cell receptor beta chains presented below share a single source sample, sequenced in a study of CD8 T cells in ankylosing spondylitis. General study findings and limits: Ankylosing spondylitis blood seemed to carry a telltale TCR beta motif made of under ten highly homologous variants.

The antigens these receptors bind are not known. TCRdb used MiXCR to reprocess the 5' RACE reads, holding one entry per CDR3 protein. The table includes more than 600,000 distinct CDR3 sequences, under 20% detected once. Sequences were obtained from blood, either unsorted or a sorted T cell fraction (not recorded which). The receptors here all came from a male donor with ankylosing spondylitis.

This clonotype was seen more than once but under ten times. This chain uses TRBV5-1 with TRBJ2-7, with unresolved D. Germline V gene data show CDR1 as SGHRS and CDR2 as YFSETQ. The CDR3 length is 14 residues. V lost 4 bases and J 7 bases, leaving 18 bases between the germline ends. The CDR3 DNA is TGCGCCAGCAGCCCGGCGCAGATCTTCGAGGAGCAGTACTTC. This sequence encodes CASSPAQIFEEQYF.

The J gene is TRBJ2-1, the V gene TRBV12-3 or TRBV12-4, with TRBD2 identical over 11 bases. Trimming removed 6 bases from V and 4 bases from J; junction bases left unmatched: 8. The CDR3 loop spans 16 amino acids. The CDR3 DNA reads as TGTGCCAGCAGGAGGCGACTAGCGGGGCGTTACAATGAGCAGTTCTTC. Translating gives CASRRRLAGRYNEQFF.

This clonotype was observed many times. V gene TRBV5-1 combines with J gene TRBJ1-1; D uncertain. The CDR3 length is 13 residues. V was clipped by 0 bases and J by 3 bases, with 6 bases between them. The V gene's germline CDR1 is SGHRS and CDR2 YFSETQ. CDR3 nucleotides: TGCGCCAGCAGCTTGGTCCGACACACTGAAGCTTTCTTT. Translated: CASSLVRHTEAFF.

This clonotype was seen a few times. J is TRBJ1-5 and V is TRBV7-9, with 11 positions matching TRBD1. Germline V gene sequence: CDR1 SEHNR, CDR2 FQNEAQ (reference sequence). The CDR3 consists of 16 residues. The junction had 5 bases not matched to a gene; V was cut back by 1 base and J by 6 bases. Written as DNA, the CDR3 is TGTGCCAGCAGCTTAGAGGGACAGGGGGAAAGTCAGCCCCAGCATTTT. It codes for CASSLEGQGESQPQHF. The variable domain in full, with the rest retrieved from reference TRBV7-9 and TRBJ1-5, is DTGVSQNPRHKITKRGQNVTFRCDPISEHNRLYWYRQTLGQGPEFLTYFQNEAQLEKSRLLSDRFSAERPKGSFSTLEIQRTEQGDSAMYLCASSLEGQGESQPQHFGDGTRLSIL.

The rearrangement uses TRBV24-1 and TRBJ2-1; 11 bases fit TRBD2. V was pared by 5 bases and J by 7 bases, with 9 bases of the junction left unmatched. The CDR3 consists of 16 residues. CDR1 is KGHDR and CDR2 is SFDVKD in the germline V gene. The CDR3 DNA follows: TGTGCCACCAGTGGAGAGGAACTAGCGGGAGTTAATGAGCAGTTCTTC. This sequence encodes CATSGEELAGVNEQFF.

The CDR3 region is CSASGQGVLNTEAFF. In DNA, the CDR3 is TGCAGTGCAAGCGGACAGGGGGTCCTGAACACTGAAGCTTTCTTT. V and J are TRBV20-1 and TRBJ1-1, with TRBD1 matching over 10 bases. There are 15 residues in the CDR3. Per germline, CDR1 DFQATT and CDR2 SNEGSKA (reference sequence). The trim removed 6 bases at V and 0 bases at J, leaving 7 bases unmatched.

The chain combines TRBV15 with TRBJ2-5; D may correspond to TRBD1 or TRBD2 (5 bases each). The CDR3 totals 15 residues. The germline V gene has CDR1 LNHNV and CDR2 YYDKDF (reference sequence). V gave up 3 bases and J gave up 4 bases, with 15 bases separating them. The CDR3 nucleotides read TGTGCCACCAGCAGTCGCCGGGACCTCCGAGAGACCCAGTACTTC. Its protein is CATSSRRDLRETQYF.

V usage is TRBV25-1 and J usage is TRBJ2-1; D is tentatively TRBD1 or TRBD2 (5 bases each). The CDR3 covers 14 residues. Germline V gene data show CDR1 as MGHDK and CDR2 as SYGVNS. V dropped 4 bases and J dropped 6 bases, with 13 bases sitting between them. The CDR3 DNA is TGTGCCAGCAGTGCGGGACCCCCGGGCAATGAGCAGTTCTTC. Protein: CASSAGPPGNEQFF.

The V and J genes are TRBV4-2 and TRBJ2-5; D is perhaps TRBD2 (6 bases). V gave up 0 bases and J gave up 0 bases, with 14 bases separating them. CDR1 is LGHNA, CDR2 YNFKEQ, per germline. The CDR3 covers 17 residues. CDR3 protein: CASSQDDLAKYQETQYF. In DNA form, the CDR3 reads TGTGCCAGCAGCCAAGATGACCTAGCGAAGTACCAAGAGACCCAGTACTTC.

The chain combines TRBV29-1 with TRBJ1-1, with D perhaps TRBD1 (6 bases). Germline values: CDR1 SQVTM, CDR2 ANQGSEA. The CDR3 is 11 residues long. DNA for the CDR3: TGCGTAGGGGGATTGAACACTGAAGCTTTCTTT. Translation: CVGGLNTEAFF.

The chain joins TRBV7-2 to TRBJ1-6; D not resolved. Trimming removed 2 bases at V and 6 bases at J, with 11 bases between. CDR3 length: 15 amino acids. Per the germline V gene, CDR1 is SGHTA and CDR2 is FQGNSA. Here the CDR3 reads CASSLRSTGNSPLHF. CDR3 DNA sequence: TGTGCCAGCAGCTTACGGTCGACGGGTAATTCACCCCTCCACTTT. The full variable domain, completed using reference TRBV7-2 and TRBJ1-6, is GAGVSQSPSNKVTEKGKDVELRCDPISGHTALYWYRQSLGQGLEFLIYFQGNSAPDKSGLPSDRFSAERTGGSVSTLTIQRTQQEDSAVYLCASSLRSTGNSPLHFGNGTRLTVT.

This clonotype was seen more than once but under ten times. This sequence joins TRBV20-1 and TRBJ2-7; D gene ambiguous. Germline-derived CDR1 and CDR2 are DFQATT and SNEGSKA (reference sequence). The V and J ends lost 5 bases and 2 bases respectively, with 7 bases between them. CDR3 size: 11 residues. CDR3 sequence reads: CSAVDPYEQYF. The CDR3 DNA follows: TGCAGTGCTGTGGATCCCTACGAGCAGTACTTC.

The chain links TRBV6-1 to TRBJ2-3; unclear D gene. Germline V CDR1 and CDR2: MNHNS, SASEGT. The CDR3 extends over 15 amino acids. V was pared by 6 bases and J by 2 bases, with 15 bases between. This CDR3 reads CASRPDRVNTDTQYF. The CDR3 DNA reads as TGTGCCAGCAGGCCCGATCGGGTCAACACAGATACGCAGTATTTT.

The chain joins TRBV7-2 to TRBJ2-7; D uncertain. Germline lookup yields CDR1 SGHTA and CDR2 FQGNSA. This CDR3 has 13 amino acids. Trimming took off 4 bases at V and 3 bases at J, with 10 bases between the two ends. As DNA, the CDR3 is TGTGCCAGCAGCTCCCAAGAGTACTACGAGCAGTACTTC. Residues: CASSSQEYYEQYF. The full variable domain, its missing parts supplied by reference TRBV7-2 and TRBJ2-7, is GAGVSQSPSNKVTEKGKDVELRCDPISGHTALYWYRQSLGQGLEFLIYFQGNSAPDKSGLPSDRFSAERTGGSVSTLTIQRTQQEDSAVYLCASSSQEYYEQYFGPGTRLTVT.

The chain carries TRBV12-3 or TRBV12-4 and TRBJ2-5; no firm D call. This CDR3 is 13 amino acids long. V lost 6 bases and J 2 bases, leaving 10 bases between the germline ends. The CDR3 nucleotides read TGTGCCAGCAGGGCAGACGTACAAGAGACCCAGTACTTC. It encodes CASRADVQETQYF.

The chain combines TRBV6-2 or TRBV6-3 with TRBJ2-2, with D unclear. Trimming pared 7 bases from V and 7 bases from J, leaving 7 bases between. Germline V gives CDR1 MNHEY, CDR2 SVGEGT. The CDR3 spans 11 residues. The CDR3 loop reads CASKRVGELFF. CDR3 DNA: TGTGCCAGCAAAAGAGTCGGGGAGCTGTTTTTT.

In its sample, this clonotype was seen many times. V is TRBV12-3 or TRBV12-4 and J is TRBJ2-2; the D is unclear. The length of the CDR3 is 15 residues. Trimming cost V 3 bases and J 3 bases, with 11 bases left between them. CDR3 in amino acids: CASSFQRSDTGELFF. In DNA, the CDR3 is TGTGCCAGCAGTTTCCAGCGATCGGACACCGGGGAGCTGTTTTTT.

CDR3 amino acids: CASWHGELFF. The CDR3, as DNA: TGTGCCAGCTGGCACGGGGAGCTGTTTTTT. This rearrangement joins TRBV27 to TRBJ2-2; no clear D gene. CDR1 is MNHEY and CDR2 is SMNVEV in the germline V gene (reference sequence). This CDR3 is 10 amino acids long. V lost 8 bases to trimming and J lost 7 bases, with 5 bases between them.